A selection of T cell receptor beta chains follows, all from one sample in a study of blood T cells in healthy people across ages. TCRdb re-analysed the 5' RACE reads in MiXCR, keeping a single row per CDR3 protein. The sample holds hundreds of thousands of distinct CDR3 sequences, 32% seen once. Sequencing input: blood. Every receptor here comes from a woman aged 80 or older in good health. Each CDR3 is given with its conserved first and last residue. Fields, in order: D gene, clone size, J gene, V gene, CDR3 DNA, CDR3 protein. D genes are given only for firm matches. Clone sizes are given selectively: once, few, many, or a class where the clone is expanded.

TRBD1 | NA | TRBJ1-1 | TRBV4-3 | TGCGCCAGCAGCCAAGATGGGACAGGGGTATTATCTGAAGCTTTCTTT | CASSQDGTGVLSEAFF
TRBD1 | NA | TRBJ2-7 | TRBV20-1 | TGCAGTGCTACCCCGGGACAGGGATTCGGGTACGAGCAGTACTTC | CSATPGQGFGYEQYF
NA | once | TRBJ2-7 | TRBV29-1 | TGCAGCGCTGGTGGGGATTTACAGCAGTACTTC | CSAGGDLQQYF
TRBD1 | NA | TRBJ2-3 | TRBV2 | TGTGCCAGCAGTGAGTGGACAGGGGGCGGCACAGATACGCAGTATTTT | CASSEWTGGGTDTQYF
NA | NA | TRBJ2-5 | TRBV28 | TGTGCCAGCAGCCCGTGGGAACAAGAGACCCAGTACTTC | CASSPWEQETQYF
NA | NA | TRBJ1-1 | TRBV7-9 | TGTGTCAGCAGCCCAGCAAACACTGAAGCTTTCTTT | CVSSPANTEAFF
TRBD2 | few | TRBJ2-3 | TRBV18 | TGTGCCAGCTCACCATGGACTAGCGGGCCTAGCACAGATACGCAGTATTTT | CASSPWTSGPSTDTQYF
TRBD2 | NA | TRBJ2-5 | TRBV2 | TGTGCCAGCAGATCTAGCGGGGGGCTCCCCTACAATGAGCAGTACTTC | CASRSSGGLPYNEQYF
NA | once | TRBJ2-5 | TRBV5-1 | TGCGCCAGCAGCTTTAATGTCGGGGAGACCCAGTACTTC | CASSFNVGETQYF
TRBD1 | NA | TRBJ2-7 | TRBV20-1 | TGCAGTGCTAGAGGGGACAGCGGACTCTACGAGCAGTACTTC | CSARGDSGLYEQYF
NA | many | TRBJ2-7 | TRBV6-2/TRBV6-3 | TGTGCCAGCAGTTACTCGGGTCGCGGGGAGGCGTACTTC | CASSYSGRGEAYF
TRBD2 | many | TRBJ2-7 | TRBV6-5 | TGTGCCAGCAGCCGACTAGCGGGTTCAAACGGCTACGAGCAGTACTTC | CASSRLAGSNGYEQYF
NA | many | TRBJ1-1 | TRBV12-3/TRBV12-4 | TGTGCCAGCAGCCCGAGTAACACTGAAGCTTTCTTT | CASSPSNTEAFF
TRBD2 | many | TRBJ2-7 | TRBV3-1 | TGTGCCAGCAGCCCGGGACTAGCGGGGAACTCCTACGAGCAGTACTTC | CASSPGLAGNSYEQYF
NA | many | TRBJ2-7 | TRBV29-1 | TGCAGCGTTGTAGTTAGGGCCCAGGACGAGCAGTACTTC | CSVVVRAQDEQYF
TRBD2 | many | TRBJ2-3 | TRBV20-1 | TGCAGTGCTCCCCGACTAGCGGGGGGGCCTATGGTGGTGGCAGATACGCAGTATTTT | CSAPRLAGGPMVVADTQYF
NA | few | TRBJ1-2 | TRBV29-1 | TGCAGCGCCGAAAGGGGTGGGGGGATCTATGGCTACACCTTC | CSAERGGGIYGYTF
NA | many | TRBJ2-3 | TRBV24-1 | TGTGCCACCAGTGATTCGAACTTCGGAGGCACAGATACGCAGTATTTT | CATSDSNFGGTDTQYF
NA | many | TRBJ2-3 | TRBV7-2 | TGTGCCAGCAGCTTAAGTCTAGCGCAGCCTACGCAGTATTTT | CASSLSLAQPTQYF
NA | NA | TRBJ1-1 | TRBV10-3 | TGTGCCATCAAACGGGAAATGAACACTGAAGCTTTCTTT | CAIKREMNTEAFF
NA | many | TRBJ1-4 | TRBV20-1 | TGCAGTGCTATAAGGGAAACTAATGAAAAACTGTTTTTT | CSAIRETNEKLFF
TRBD2 | many | TRBJ2-3 | TRBV7-3 | TGTGCCAGCAGCTTCCTAGCGGGGGGCAAATCACTAGCACACCCCAGGGATACGCAGTATTTT | CASSFLAGGKSLAHPRDTQYF
TRBD2 | many | TRBJ2-7 | TRBV20-1 | TGCAGTGCTAGAGATCTCATGGGGACTAGGGTATTCCACGAGCAGTACTTC | CSARDLMGTRVFHEQYF
NA | NA | TRBJ2-1 | TRBV27 | TGTGCCAGCAGACCCTTCGCGGACAGCTCCTACAATGAGCAGTTCTTC | CASRPFADSSYNEQFF
TRBD1 | many | TRBJ1-2 | TRBV7-8 | TGTGCCAGCAGCTTAGAGACAGGGTATGGCTACACCTTC | CASSLETGYGYTF
NA | few | TRBJ1-1 | TRBV5-1 | TGCGCCAGCAGCCGGGACACCCCCACTGAAGCTTTCTTT | CASSRDTPTEAFF
TRBD1 | many | TRBJ1-2 | TRBV28 | TGTGCCAGCAGTTATCCGGGACAGGGGCACCCTTACTATGGCTACACCTTC | CASSYPGQGHPYYGYTF
TRBD2 | many | TRBJ2-5 | TRBV20-1 | TGCAGTGCCCACGGGACTAGCGGGGGGGATGGCACCGAGACCCAGTACTTC | CSAHGTSGGDGTETQYF
NA | NA | TRBJ2-3 | TRBV12-3/TRBV12-4 | TGTGCCAGCGGGATTACAGATACGCAGTATTTT | CASGITDTQYF
TRBD2 | many | TRBJ2-7 | TRBV7-3 | TGTGCCAGCAGCTTAGCGGGGGATTCCAAGTACGAGCAGTACTTC | CASSLAGDSKYEQYF
TRBD1 | few | TRBJ2-7 | TRBV27 | TGTGCCAACAGAAAGACAGGGTCGGGCGAGCAGTACTTC | CANRKTGSGEQYF
NA | NA | TRBJ1-1 | TRBV2 | TGTGCCAGCAAGAAGCTGTCGGGCACTGAAGCTTTCTTT | CASKKLSGTEAFF
NA | many | TRBJ2-7 | TRBV7-9 | TGTGCCAGCAGCTACACAGGGAACTACGAGCAGTACTTC | CASSYTGNYEQYF
NA | NA | TRBJ1-4 | TRBV5-1 | TGCGCCAGCAGAGATAGGGGGAGGTCTAATGAAAAACTGTTTTTT | CASRDRGRSNEKLFF
NA | many | TRBJ2-3 | TRBV7-2 | TGTGCCAGCAGCTTAGACGGGGGAGTAGATACGCAGTATTTT | CASSLDGGVDTQYF
TRBD1 | NA | TRBJ2-2 | TRBV6-5 | TGTGCCAGCACCAGAGGGACAGACACCGGGGAGCTGTTTTTT | CASTRGTDTGELFF
NA | many | TRBJ2-7 | TRBV4-2 | TGTGCCAGCAGCCAAGATCAGGTCGGGACCCGCTCCTACGAGCAGTACTTC | CASSQDQVGTRSYEQYF
TRBD1 | NA | TRBJ1-1 | TRBV7-9 | TGTGCCAGCAGGTCTGAACAGGGGGCCGCTGAAGCTTTCTTT | CASRSEQGAAEAFF
TRBD1 | NA | TRBJ1-4 | TRBV5-6 | TGTGCCAGCAGCTTGTTGGGGACAGGGACTAATGAAAAACTGTTTTTT | CASSLLGTGTNEKLFF
NA | many | TRBJ2-3 | TRBV4-1 | TGCGCCAGCAGCCAAGGGGGCCAGGGGGGAGATACGCAGTATTTT | CASSQGGQGGDTQYF
NA | NA | TRBJ2-1 | TRBV7-2 | TGTGCCAGCGGTATCCTTACAGGGCCCTACAATGAGCAGTTCTTC | CASGILTGPYNEQFF
NA | NA | TRBJ2-7 | TRBV5-1 | TGCGCCAGCAGCTTGGACGAAGGCTACGAGCAGTACTTC | CASSLDEGYEQYF
NA | many | TRBJ1-6 | TRBV20-1 | TGCAGTGCGCCGACAGCTTATAATTCACCCCTCCACTTT | CSAPTAYNSPLHF
NA | NA | TRBJ2-1 | TRBV7-6 | TGTGCCAGCAGCCCCGCGGGCCTAGAGAGGGAGCAGTTCTTC | CASSPAGLEREQFF
NA | many | TRBJ1-1 | TRBV6-5 | TGTGCCAGCAGTTACTCCATCGGGAGTGAAGCTTTCTTT | CASSYSIGSEAFF
NA | NA | TRBJ1-1 | TRBV5-5 | TGTGCCAGCAGCTTCCGTCCGGTAGGGAACACTAAAGCTTTCTTT | CASSFRPVGNTKAFF
NA | NA | TRBJ2-5 | TRBV5-1 | TGCGCCAGCTACCTCGGGAGTAGTGTTGGCCAAGAGACCCAGTACTTC | CASYLGSSVGQETQYF
NA | many | TRBJ2-7 | TRBV3-1 | TGTGCCAGCAGCCTCAAGTCCGGGCAAAACGAGCAGTACTTC | CASSLKSGQNEQYF
NA | many | TRBJ2-6 | TRBV9 | TGTGCCAGCACCCTAGGCATTCCCGGGGCCAACGTCCTGACTTTC | CASTLGIPGANVLTF
NA | many | TRBJ1-1 | TRBV18 | TGTGCCAGCTCACCAGGGCAGAACACTGAAGCTTTCTTT | CASSPGQNTEAFF
NA | many | TRBJ1-2 | TRBV5-1 | TGCGCCAGCAGCTTGGCCAGTGGGCAGGGTGACGGCTACACCTTC | CASSLASGQGDGYTF